The clone carrying this TCR beta chain was counted between two and nine times. The treatment is: oral pan-JAK inhibitor, 5-10 mg twice daily. These data come from a study of CD8+ T cells in alopecia areata. At the level of the study: After 6 to 18 months of tofacitinib, follow-up continued 6 months off drug.

This CDR3 is built from 14 residues. Germline-derived CDR1 and CDR2 are SGHTA and FQGNSA. V was trimmed by 2 bases and J by 0 bases, leaving 7 bases between them. cDNA prepared by RNA extraction and subsequent reverse transcription served as the template for sequencing. Produced via immunoSEQ multiplex PCR; TCRdb's table is partial and in-frame only. Of more than 110,000 clones listed, 54% are singletons. The starting material was CD8+ T cells sorted from blood, obtained at week 4, from a patient treated with tofacitinib. This TCR was sampled from a human donor with alopecia areata. V usage is TRBV7-2 and J usage is TRBJ2-5; D may be TRBD2 (5 bases). The CDR3 coding sequence is TGTGCCAGCAGCTTAATAGCGTACCAAGAGACCCAGTACTTC. Its translation: CASSLIAYQETQYF.